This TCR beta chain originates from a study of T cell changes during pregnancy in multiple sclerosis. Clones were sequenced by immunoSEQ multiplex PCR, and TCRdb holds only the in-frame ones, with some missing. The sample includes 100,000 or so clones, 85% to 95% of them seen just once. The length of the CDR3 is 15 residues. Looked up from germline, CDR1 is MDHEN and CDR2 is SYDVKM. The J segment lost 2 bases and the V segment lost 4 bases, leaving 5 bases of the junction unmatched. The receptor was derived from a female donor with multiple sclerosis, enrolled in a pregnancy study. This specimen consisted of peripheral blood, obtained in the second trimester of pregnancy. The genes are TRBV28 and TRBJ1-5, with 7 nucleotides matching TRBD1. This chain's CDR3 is CASSSDREGNQPQHF. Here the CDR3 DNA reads TGTGCCAGCAGTTCAGACAGGGAGGGCAATCAGCCCCAGCATTTT.